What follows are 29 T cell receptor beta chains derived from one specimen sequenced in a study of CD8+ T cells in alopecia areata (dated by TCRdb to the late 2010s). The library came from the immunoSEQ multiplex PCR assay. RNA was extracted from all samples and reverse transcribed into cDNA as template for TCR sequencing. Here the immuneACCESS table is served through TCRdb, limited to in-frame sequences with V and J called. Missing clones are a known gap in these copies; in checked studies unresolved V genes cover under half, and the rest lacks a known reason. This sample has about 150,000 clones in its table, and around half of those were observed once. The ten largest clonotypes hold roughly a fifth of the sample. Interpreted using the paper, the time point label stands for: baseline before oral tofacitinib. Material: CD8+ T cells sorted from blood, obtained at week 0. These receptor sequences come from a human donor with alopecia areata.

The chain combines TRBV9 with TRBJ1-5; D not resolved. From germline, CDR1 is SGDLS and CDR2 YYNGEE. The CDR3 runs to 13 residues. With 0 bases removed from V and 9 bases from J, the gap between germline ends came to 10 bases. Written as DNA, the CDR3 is TGTGCCAGCAGCGTAGATATCGGAATGCCCCAGCATTTT. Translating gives CASSVDIGMPQHF.

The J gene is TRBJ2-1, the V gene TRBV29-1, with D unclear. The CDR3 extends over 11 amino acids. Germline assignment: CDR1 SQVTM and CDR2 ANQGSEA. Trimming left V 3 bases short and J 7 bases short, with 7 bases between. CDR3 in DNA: TGCAGCGTTGATAAGGGTAATGAGCAGTTCTTC. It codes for CSVDKGNEQFF.

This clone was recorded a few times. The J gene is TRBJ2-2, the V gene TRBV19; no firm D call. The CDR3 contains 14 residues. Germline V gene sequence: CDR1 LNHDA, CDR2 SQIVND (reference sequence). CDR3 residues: CSDAGRKNTGELFF. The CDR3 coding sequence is TGTTCGGACGCAGGACGGAAGAACACCGGGGAGCTGTTTTTT.

This CDR3 reads CASSQDVVGTEAFF. CDR3 nucleotide sequence: TGCGCCAGCAGCCAAGATGTAGTGGGCACTGAAGCTTTCTTT. This chain connects TRBV4-1 to TRBJ1-1; D ambiguous. The CDR3 is 14 amino acids. The ends were cut back, 0 bases at V and 4 bases at J, with 9 bases in the middle. Germline loops: CDR1 MGHRA, CDR2 YSYEKL.

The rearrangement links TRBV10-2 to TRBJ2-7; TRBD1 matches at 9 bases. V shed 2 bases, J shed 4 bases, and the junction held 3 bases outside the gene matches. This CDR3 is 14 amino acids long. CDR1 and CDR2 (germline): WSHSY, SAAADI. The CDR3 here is CASSETGQGYEQYF. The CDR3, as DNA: TGCGCCAGCAGTGAGACTGGACAGGGGTACGAGCAGTACTTC.

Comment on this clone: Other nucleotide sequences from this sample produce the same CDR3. The CDR3 reads CAWSVGGLYGYTF. CDR3 sequence (DNA): TGTGCCTGGAGTGTAGGGGGACTCTATGGCTACACCTTC. V and J are TRBV30 and TRBJ1-2; tentative D call: TRBD1 (6 bases). The germline V and J ends were trimmed by 0 bases and 4 bases, with 9 bases remaining between them. This CDR3 contains 13 residues. Per germline, CDR1 GTSNPN and CDR2 SVGIG (reference sequence).

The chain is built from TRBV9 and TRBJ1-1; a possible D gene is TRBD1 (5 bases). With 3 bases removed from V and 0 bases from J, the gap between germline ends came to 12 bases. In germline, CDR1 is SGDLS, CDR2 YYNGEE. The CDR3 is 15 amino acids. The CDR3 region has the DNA TGTGCCAGCAGCGCAGGAGGGACCATGAACACTGAAGCTTTCTTT. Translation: CASSAGGTMNTEAFF.

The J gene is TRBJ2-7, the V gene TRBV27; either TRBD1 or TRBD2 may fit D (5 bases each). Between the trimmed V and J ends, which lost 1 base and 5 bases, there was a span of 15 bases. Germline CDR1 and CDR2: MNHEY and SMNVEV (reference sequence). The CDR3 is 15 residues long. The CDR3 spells CASSLYLGAGNEQYF. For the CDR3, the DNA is TGTGCCAGCAGTTTATATCTCGGGGCAGGGAACGAGCAGTACTTC.

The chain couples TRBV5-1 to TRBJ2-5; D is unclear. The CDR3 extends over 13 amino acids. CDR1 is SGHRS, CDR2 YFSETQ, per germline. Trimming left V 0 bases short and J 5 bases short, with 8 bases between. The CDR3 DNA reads TGCGCCAGCAGCTTGGCCTTTGGGGAGACCCAGTACTTC. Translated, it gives CASSLAFGETQYF.

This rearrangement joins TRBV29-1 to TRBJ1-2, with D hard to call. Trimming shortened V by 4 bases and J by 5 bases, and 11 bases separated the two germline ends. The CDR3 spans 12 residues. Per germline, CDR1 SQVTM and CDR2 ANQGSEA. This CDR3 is CSVVEQPYGYTF. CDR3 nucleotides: TGCAGCGTTGTGGAGCAGCCTTATGGCTACACCTTC.

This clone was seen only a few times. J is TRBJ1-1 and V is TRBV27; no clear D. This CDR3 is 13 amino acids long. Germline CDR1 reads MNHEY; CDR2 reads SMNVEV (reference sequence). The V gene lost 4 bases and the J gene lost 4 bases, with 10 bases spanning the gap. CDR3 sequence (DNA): TGTGCCAGCAGTTATGGGGTTGGCACTGAAGCTTTCTTT. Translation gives CASSYGVGTEAFF.

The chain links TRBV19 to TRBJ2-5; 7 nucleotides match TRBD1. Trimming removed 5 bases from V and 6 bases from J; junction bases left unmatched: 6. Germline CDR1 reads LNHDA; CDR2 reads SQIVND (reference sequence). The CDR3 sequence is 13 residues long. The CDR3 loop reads CASSEDREQTQYF. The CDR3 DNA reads TGTGCCAGTAGTGAAGACAGGGAACAGACCCAGTACTTC.

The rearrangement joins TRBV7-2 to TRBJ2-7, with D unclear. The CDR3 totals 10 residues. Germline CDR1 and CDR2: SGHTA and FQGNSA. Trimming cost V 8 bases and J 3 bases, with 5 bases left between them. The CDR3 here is CASGDYEQYF. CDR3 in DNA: TGTGCCAGCGGAGACTACGAGCAGTACTTC. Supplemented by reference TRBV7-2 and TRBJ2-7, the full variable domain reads GAGVSQSPSNKVTEKGKDVELRCDPISGHTALYWYRQSLGQGLEFLIYFQGNSAPDKSGLPSDRFSAERTGGSVSTLTIQRTQQEDSAVYLCASGDYEQYFGPGTRLTVT.

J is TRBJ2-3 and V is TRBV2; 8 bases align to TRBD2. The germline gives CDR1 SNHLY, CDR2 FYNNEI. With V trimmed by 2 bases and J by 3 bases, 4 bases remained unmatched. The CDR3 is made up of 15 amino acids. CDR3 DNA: TGTGCCAGCAGTGAAAAGCGGGGGTCGACAGATACGCAGTATTTT. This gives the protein CASSEKRGSTDTQYF.

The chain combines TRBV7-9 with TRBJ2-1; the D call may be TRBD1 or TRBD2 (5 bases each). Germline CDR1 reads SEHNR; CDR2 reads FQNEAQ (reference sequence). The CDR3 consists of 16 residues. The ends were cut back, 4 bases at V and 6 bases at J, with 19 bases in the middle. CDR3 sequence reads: CASSSSTGTLGNEQFF. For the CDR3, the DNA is TGTGCCAGCAGCTCCTCCACCGGGACCCTGGGCAATGAGCAGTTCTTC.

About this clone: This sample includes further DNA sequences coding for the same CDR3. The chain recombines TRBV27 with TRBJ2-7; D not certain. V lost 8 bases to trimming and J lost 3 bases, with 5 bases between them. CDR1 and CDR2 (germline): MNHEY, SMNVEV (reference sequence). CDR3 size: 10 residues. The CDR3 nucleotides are TGTGCCAGCGGCGACTACGAGCAGTACTTC. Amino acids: CASGDYEQYF.

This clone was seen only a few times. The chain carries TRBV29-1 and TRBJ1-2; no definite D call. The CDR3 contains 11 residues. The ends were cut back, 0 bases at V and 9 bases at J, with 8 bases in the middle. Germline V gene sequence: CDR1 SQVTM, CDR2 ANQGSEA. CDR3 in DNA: TGCAGCGTTGAAGAAAACAAACGCTACACCTTC. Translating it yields CSVEENKRYTF.

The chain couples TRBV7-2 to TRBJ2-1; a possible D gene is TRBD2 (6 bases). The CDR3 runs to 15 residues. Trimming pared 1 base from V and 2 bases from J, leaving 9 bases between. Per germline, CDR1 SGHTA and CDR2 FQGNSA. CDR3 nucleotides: TGTGCCAGCAGCTTAGATAGCGGAACCTACAATGAGCAGTTCTTC. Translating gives CASSLDSGTYNEQFF.

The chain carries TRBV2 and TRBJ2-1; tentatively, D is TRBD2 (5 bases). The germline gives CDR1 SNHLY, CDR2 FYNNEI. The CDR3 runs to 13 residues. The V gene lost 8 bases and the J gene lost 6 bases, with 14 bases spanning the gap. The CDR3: CASGTGYSNEQFF. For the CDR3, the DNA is TGTGCCAGCGGTACGGGATACAGCAATGAGCAGTTCTTC.

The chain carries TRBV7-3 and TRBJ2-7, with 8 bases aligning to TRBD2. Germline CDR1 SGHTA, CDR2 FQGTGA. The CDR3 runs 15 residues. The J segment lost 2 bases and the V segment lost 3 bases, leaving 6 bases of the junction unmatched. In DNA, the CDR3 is TGTGCCAGCAGCTTCTATAGCGGGGAAACCTACGAGCAGTACTTC. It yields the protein CASSFYSGETYEQYF.

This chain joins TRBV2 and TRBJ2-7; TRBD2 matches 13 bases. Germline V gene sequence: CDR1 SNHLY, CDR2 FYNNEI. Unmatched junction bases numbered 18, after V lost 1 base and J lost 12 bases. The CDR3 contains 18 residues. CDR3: CASSEGLVRTSGGNQRYF. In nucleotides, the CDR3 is TGTGCCAGCAGTGAAGGTCTGGTTAGGACTAGCGGGGGCAATCAGCGGTACTTC.

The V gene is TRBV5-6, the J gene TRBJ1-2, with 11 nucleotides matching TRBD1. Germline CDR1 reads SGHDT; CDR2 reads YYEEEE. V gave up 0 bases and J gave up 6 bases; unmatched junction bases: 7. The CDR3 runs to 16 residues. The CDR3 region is CASSLDSRTGGHGYTF. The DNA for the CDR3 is TGTGCCAGCAGCTTGGATAGCCGGACAGGGGGCCATGGCTACACCTTC.

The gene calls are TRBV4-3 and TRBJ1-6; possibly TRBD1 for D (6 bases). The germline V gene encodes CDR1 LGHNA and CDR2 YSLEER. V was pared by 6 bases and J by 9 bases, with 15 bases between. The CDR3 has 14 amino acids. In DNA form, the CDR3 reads TGCGCCAGCAGGACTGACAGGATGGGTTCACCCCTCCACTTT. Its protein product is CASRTDRMGSPLHF.

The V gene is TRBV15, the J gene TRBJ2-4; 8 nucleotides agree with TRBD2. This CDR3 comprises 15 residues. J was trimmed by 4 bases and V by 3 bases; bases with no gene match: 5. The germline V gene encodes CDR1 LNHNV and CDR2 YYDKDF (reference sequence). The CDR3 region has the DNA TGTGCCACCAGCAGTGAAGCGGGGGCTAAAAACATTCAGTACTTC. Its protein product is CATSSEAGAKNIQYF.

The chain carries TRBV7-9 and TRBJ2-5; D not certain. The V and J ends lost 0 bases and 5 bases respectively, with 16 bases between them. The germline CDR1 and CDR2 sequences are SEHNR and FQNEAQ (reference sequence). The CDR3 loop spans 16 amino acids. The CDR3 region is CASSLAKTGSWETQYF. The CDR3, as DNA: TGTGCCAGCAGCTTAGCGAAGACGGGCTCGTGGGAGACCCAGTACTTC.

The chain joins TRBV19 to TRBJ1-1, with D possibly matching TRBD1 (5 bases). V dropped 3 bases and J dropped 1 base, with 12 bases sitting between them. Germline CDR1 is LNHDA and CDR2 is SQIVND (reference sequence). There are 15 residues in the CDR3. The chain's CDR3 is CASSIGGGRNTEAFF. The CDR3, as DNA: TGTGCCAGTAGTATTGGGGGAGGGCGGAACACTGAAGCTTTCTTT.

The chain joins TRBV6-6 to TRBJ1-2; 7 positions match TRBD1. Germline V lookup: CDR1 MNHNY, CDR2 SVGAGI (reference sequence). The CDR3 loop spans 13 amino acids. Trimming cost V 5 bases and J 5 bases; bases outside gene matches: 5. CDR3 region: CASSPGQSYGYTF. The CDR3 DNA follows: TGTGCCAGCAGTCCGGGACAGAGTTATGGCTACACCTTC.

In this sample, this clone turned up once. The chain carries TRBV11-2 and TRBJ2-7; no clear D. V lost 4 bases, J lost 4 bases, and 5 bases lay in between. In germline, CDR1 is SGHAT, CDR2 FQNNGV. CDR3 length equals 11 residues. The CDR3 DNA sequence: TGTGCCAGCAGCTCCCAATACGAGCAGTACTTC. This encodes CASSSQYEQYF.

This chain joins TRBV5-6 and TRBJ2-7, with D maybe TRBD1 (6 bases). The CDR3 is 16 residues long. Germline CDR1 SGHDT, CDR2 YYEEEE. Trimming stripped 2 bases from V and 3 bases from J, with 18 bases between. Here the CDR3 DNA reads TGTGCCAGCAGCTTTCGTACTACCCAGGGGATCTACGAGCAGTACTTC. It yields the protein CASSFRTTQGIYEQYF.